Following are 6 T cell receptor beta chains from one sample sequenced in a study of cytomegalovirus exposure and HLA in healthy donors. Both 60 Vbeta primers and 13 Jbeta primers went into the PCR. Profiled with immunoSEQ multiplex PCR; TCRdb holds only in-frame clones, not every one. Of some 170,000 clones in the sample, roughly 89% are singletons; the top ten hold around 0.93%. Material for sequencing was PBMCs. Receptor source: a woman in her 30s in good health and CMV-seronegative.

This clone was counted between two and nine times. V and J are TRBV27 and TRBJ2-7; D ambiguous. Deletions cut 6 bases from V and 0 bases from J, with 3 bases between. Germline CDR1 reads MNHEY; CDR2 reads SMNVEV (reference sequence). There are 11 residues in the CDR3. DNA of the CDR3: TGTGCCAGCAGCTTCTCCTACGAGCAGTACTTC. Translation gives CASSFSYEQYF.

The chain links TRBV6-5 to TRBJ2-3; 13 nucleotides line up with TRBD2. The CDR3 is 16 amino acids. Germline lookup yields CDR1 MNHEY and CDR2 SVGAGI. J lost 4 bases, V lost 3 bases, and 4 bases had no gene match. The CDR3 sequence is CASSYLTSGGADTQYF. The CDR3 bases are TGTGCCAGCAGTTATCTTACTAGCGGGGGGGCAGATACGCAGTATTTT.

The chain links TRBV5-5 to TRBJ1-2; D unresolved. The CDR3 has 13 amino acids. From germline, CDR1 is SGHKS and CDR2 YYEKEE (reference sequence). The V and J ends lost 4 bases and 9 bases respectively, with 16 bases between them. The chain's CDR3 is CASSPTGSMSYTF. As DNA, the CDR3 is TGTGCCAGCAGCCCGACTGGATCTATGAGCTACACCTTC.

The chain uses TRBV19 and TRBJ2-3; 8 positions match TRBD1. V shed 3 bases and J 10 bases; nucleotides not matched to a gene: 18. The CDR3 has 17 residues. From germline, CDR1 is LNHDA and CDR2 SQIVND (reference sequence). The CDR3 spells CASSIHPGQGYSPAQYF. DNA of the CDR3: TGTGCCAGTAGTATTCACCCCGGACAGGGTTATTCTCCGGCGCAGTATTTT.

About this clone itself: An end of the junction does not agree with germline; a read error may underlie this. This chain uses TRBV19 with TRBJ1-2; D remains unclear. The V gene's germline CDR1 is LNHDA and CDR2 SQIVND (reference sequence). The CDR3 has 13 amino acids. CDR3 amino acids: CASSMGSGYVYTF. As DNA, the CDR3 is TGTGCCAGTAGTATGGGCAGTGGCTATGTCTACACCTTC.

As DNA, the CDR3 is TGTGCCAGCAGCGGATTAGCTACCACCTACGAGCAGTACTTC. The encoded protein is CASSGLATTYEQYF. The chain has TRBV9 and TRBJ2-7, with D unclear. The CDR3 covers 14 residues. Per the germline V gene, CDR1 is SGDLS and CDR2 is YYNGEE. The V end was cut by 3 bases, the J end by 2 bases, with 12 bases between. Based on the CDR3 plus reference TRBV9 and TRBJ2-7, the full variable domain is DSGVTQTPKHLITATGQRVTLRCSPRSGDLSVYWYQQSLDQGLQFLIQYYNGEERAKGNILERFSAQQFPDLHSELNLSSLELGDSALYFCASSGLATTYEQYFGPGTRLTVT.